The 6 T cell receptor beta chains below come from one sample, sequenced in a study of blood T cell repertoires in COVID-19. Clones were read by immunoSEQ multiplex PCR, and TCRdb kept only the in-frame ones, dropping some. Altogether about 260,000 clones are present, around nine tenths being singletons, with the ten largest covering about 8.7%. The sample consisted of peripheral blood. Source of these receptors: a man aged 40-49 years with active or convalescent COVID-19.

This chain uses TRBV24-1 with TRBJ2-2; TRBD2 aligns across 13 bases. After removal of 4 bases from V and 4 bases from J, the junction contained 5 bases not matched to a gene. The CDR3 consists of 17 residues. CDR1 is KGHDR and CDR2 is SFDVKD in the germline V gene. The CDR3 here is CATSDPRTSGGTGELFF. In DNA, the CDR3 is TGTGCCACCAGTGACCCTAGGACTAGCGGGGGCACCGGGGAGCTGTTTTTT.

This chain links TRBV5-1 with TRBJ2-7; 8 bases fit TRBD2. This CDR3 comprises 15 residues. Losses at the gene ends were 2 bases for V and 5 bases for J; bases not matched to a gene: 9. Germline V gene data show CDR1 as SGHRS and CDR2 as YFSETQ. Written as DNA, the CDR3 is TGCGCCAGCAGCTTCGGTGAGCGGGAGCTCGACGAGCAGTACTTC. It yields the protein CASSFGERELDEQYF.

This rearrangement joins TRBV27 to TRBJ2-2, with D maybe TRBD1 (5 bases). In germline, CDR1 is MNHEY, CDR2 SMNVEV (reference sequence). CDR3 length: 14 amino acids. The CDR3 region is CATLSDSLTGELFF. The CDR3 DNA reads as TGTGCAACCCTAAGTGACAGTCTCACCGGGGAGCTGTTTTTT.

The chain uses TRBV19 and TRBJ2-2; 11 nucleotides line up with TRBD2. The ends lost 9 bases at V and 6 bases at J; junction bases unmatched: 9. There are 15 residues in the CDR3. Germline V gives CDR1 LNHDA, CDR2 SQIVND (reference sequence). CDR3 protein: CARHPGTSGSGELFF. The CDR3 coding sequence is TGTGCCAGACACCCCGGGACTAGCGGTTCCGGGGAGCTGTTTTTT.

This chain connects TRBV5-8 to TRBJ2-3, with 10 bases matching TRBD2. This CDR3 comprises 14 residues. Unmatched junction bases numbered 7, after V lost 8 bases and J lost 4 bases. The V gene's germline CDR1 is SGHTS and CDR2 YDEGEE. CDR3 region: CASNPSGSADTQYF. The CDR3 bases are TGTGCCAGTAACCCTAGCGGGAGCGCAGATACGCAGTATTTT.

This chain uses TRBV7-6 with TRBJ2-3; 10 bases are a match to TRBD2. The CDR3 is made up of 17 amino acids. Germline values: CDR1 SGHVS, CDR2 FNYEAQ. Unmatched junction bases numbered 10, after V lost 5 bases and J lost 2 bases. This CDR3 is CASSRSSSGGFTDTQYF. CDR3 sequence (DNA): TGTGCCAGCAGCCGATCCTCTAGCGGGGGTTTCACAGATACGCAGTATTTT.